One sample yielded the 26 T cell receptor beta chains listed below, sequenced in a study of control samples from healthy donors and cancer patients. Here immunoSEQ multiplex PCR was the method, and the copy in TCRdb shows in-frame clones only, minus some. The data hold roughly 120,000 clones, with more than 70% observed a single time. The sample comprised blood. These receptors all stem from a man in his forties in good health.

The chain is built from TRBV21-1 and TRBJ2-5; the table's D call of TRBD1 was not tested on the DNA. TRBV21-1 is shown as a pseudogene. This CDR3 contains 13 residues. The CDR3 bases are TGTGCCAGCAGCAACCAGGGGAAAGAGACCCAGTACTTC. This gives the protein CASSNQGKETQYF.

This clone showed up just once. The J gene is TRBJ2-7, the V gene TRBV28; unclear D gene. This CDR3 has 10 residues. Trimming removed 10 bases at V and 3 bases at J, with 7 bases between. Germline V CDR1 and CDR2: MDHEN, SYDVKM. CDR3 sequence (DNA): TGTGCCACTTATCACTACGAGCAGTACTTC. Protein product: CATYHYEQYF. Based on the CDR3 plus reference TRBV28 and TRBJ2-7, the full variable domain is DVKVTQSSRYLVKRTGEKVFLECVQDMDHENMFWYRQDPGLGLRLIYFSYDVKMKEKGDIPEGYSVSREKKERFSLILESASTNQTSMYLCATYHYEQYFGPGTRLTVT.

The rearrangement uses TRBV5-6 and TRBJ2-7; D is ambiguous. Germline loops: CDR1 SGHDT, CDR2 YYEEEE. Between the trimmed V and J ends, which lost 1 base and 2 bases, there was a span of 4 bases. The CDR3 spans 12 residues. Here the CDR3 DNA reads TGTGCCAGCAGCTTGTGGGCCTACGAGCAGTACTTC. Its translation: CASSLWAYEQYF. Together with reference TRBV5-6 and TRBJ2-7, the CDR3 gives the full variable domain: DAGVTQSPTHLIKTRGQQVTLRCSPKSGHDTVSWYQQALGQGPQFIFQYYEEEERQRGNFPDRFSGHQFPNYSSELNVNALLLGDSALYLCASSLWAYEQYFGPGTRLTVT.

J is TRBJ1-2 and V is TRBV19; no definite D call. CDR3 size: 14 residues. V was clipped by 5 bases and J by 0 bases, with 10 bases between them. CDR1 is LNHDA and CDR2 is SQIVND in the germline V gene (reference sequence). In DNA form, the CDR3 reads TGTGCCAGTAGTCCTGGGTCGGCTAACTATGGCTACACCTTC. Translating it yields CASSPGSANYGYTF.

The chain has TRBV7-9 and TRBJ1-1; D remains unclear. The ends were cut back, 0 bases at V and 0 bases at J, with 5 bases in the middle. Per the germline V gene, CDR1 is SEHNR and CDR2 is FQNEAQ (reference sequence). The CDR3 contains 14 residues. The CDR3 region has the DNA TGTGCCAGCAGCTTAGCGCGGTTGAACACTGAAGCTTTCTTT. Translated: CASSLARLNTEAFF.

The chain links TRBV24-1 to TRBJ1-1; 8 positions match TRBD1. Germline values: CDR1 KGHDR, CDR2 SFDVKD. V was clipped by 4 bases and J by 3 bases; unmatched bases: 6. This CDR3 has 15 amino acids. This chain's CDR3 is CATSDPRQGHTEAFF. CDR3 coding DNA: TGTGCCACCAGTGACCCCCGACAGGGGCACACTGAAGCTTTCTTT.

V usage is TRBV11-3 and J usage is TRBJ1-3; 10 bases fit TRBD1. The CDR3 has 13 residues. Germline CDR1 SGHNT, CDR2 YENEEA. Trimming took 8 bases from V and 3 from J; bases not matched to a gene: 1. This CDR3 is CASGTGVGNTIYF. DNA of the CDR3: TGTGCCAGCGGGACAGGGGTTGGAAACACCATATATTTT. The full variable domain, completed using reference TRBV11-3 and TRBJ1-3, is EAGVVQSPRYKIIEKKQPVAFWCNPISGHNTLYWYLQNLGQGPELLIRYENEEAVDDSQLPKDRFSAERLKGVDSTLKIQPAELGDSAVYLCASGTGVGNTIYFGEGSWLTVV.

J is TRBJ1-1 and V is TRBV7-2; 9 bases line up with TRBD1. The V and J ends lost 4 bases and 0 bases, in that order; junction bases with no gene match: 12. CDR1 and CDR2 from the germline V gene are SGHTA and FQGNSA. The CDR3 spans 18 residues. DNA of the CDR3: TGTGCCAGCAGCTCGTCGCCCGGGACAGGGTTAATGAACACTGAAGCTTTCTTT. This codes for CASSSSPGTGLMNTEAFF.

The V gene is TRBV5-5, the J gene TRBJ2-5; the D gene is possibly TRBD1 (6 bases). V lost 1 base and J lost 0, with 10 bases in between. Germline V gives CDR1 SGHKS, CDR2 YYEKEE (reference sequence). This CDR3 comprises 15 residues. The CDR3, as DNA: TGTGCCAGCAGCTTGAACCAGGGGTACCAAGAGACCCAGTACTTC. This encodes CASSLNQGYQETQYF.

The chain uses TRBV6-5 and TRBJ2-3, with D possibly being TRBD1 (5 bases). Trimming pared 5 bases from V and 5 bases from J, leaving 14 bases between. Looked up from germline, CDR1 is MNHEY and CDR2 is SVGAGI. The CDR3 consists of 14 residues. CDR3 residues: CASSPRQGLDTQYF. In nucleotides, the CDR3 is TGTGCCAGCAGTCCCCGCCAGGGTCTAGATACGCAGTATTTT.

The chain uses TRBV3-1 (or the pseudogene TRBV3-2) and TRBJ1-5; possibly TRBD1 for D (5 bases). The CDR3 sequence is 14 residues long. From germline, CDR1 is LGHDT and CDR2 YNNKEL (reference sequence). Trimming removed 2 bases at V and 0 bases at J, with 5 bases between. The CDR3 region has the DNA TGTGCCAGCAGCCAACAGGGTAGCAATCAGCCCCAGCATTTT. Translating it yields CASSQQGSNQPQHF.

The rearrangement uses TRBV28 and TRBJ1-1, with 9 bases identical to TRBD1. The CDR3 spans 13 residues. V lost 6 bases to trimming and J lost 5 bases; unmatched junction nucleotides: 4. Germline CDR1 reads MDHEN; CDR2 reads SYDVKM. The CDR3 region has the DNA TGTGCCAGCAGGGGACAGGGACGTACTGAAGCTTTCTTT. Its protein is CASRGQGRTEAFF.

The rearrangement joins TRBV20-1 to TRBJ2-7, with TRBD1 identical over 7 bases. Germline V gene lookup returns CDR1 DFQATT and CDR2 SNEGSKA (reference sequence). V was clipped by 3 bases and J by 5 bases; unmatched bases: 19. The length of the CDR3 is 17 residues. Here the CDR3 reads CSASGTAKAVFLHEQYF. CDR3 coding DNA: TGCAGTGCTAGTGGGACAGCCAAGGCAGTGTTCCTCCACGAGCAGTACTTC.

The chain has TRBV9 and TRBJ1-2; no reliable D call. This CDR3 comprises 17 residues. Germline assignment: CDR1 SGDLS and CDR2 YYNGEE. Trimming removed 3 bases at V and 2 bases at J, with 20 bases between. The CDR3 DNA follows: TGTGCCAGCAGCGCCCAGGTAGGAGGTGTAGGGAACTATGGCTACACCTTC. This encodes CASSAQVGGVGNYGYTF.

V gene TRBV25-1 combines with J gene TRBJ2-6, with D tentatively TRBD1 or TRBD2 (5 bases each). The CDR3 is 15 residues long. The V end was cut by 8 bases, the J end by 0 bases, with 11 bases between. Germline values: CDR1 MGHDK, CDR2 SYGVNS. The CDR3 DNA reads TGTGCCAGCGGGACGGTTAGCTCTGGGGCCAACGTCCTGACTTTC. Its translation is CASGTVSSGANVLTF.

The V gene is TRBV7-3, the J gene TRBJ2-1, with D perhaps TRBD2 (7 bases). V lost 5 bases and J 2 bases, leaving 19 bases between the germline ends. Germline values: CDR1 SGHTA, CDR2 FQGTGA. This CDR3 contains 17 residues. CDR3 residues: CASSPKGGSGAYNEQFF. In nucleotides, the CDR3 is TGTGCCAGCAGCCCAAAGGGGGGGAGCGGAGCCTACAATGAGCAGTTCTTC.

This chain connects TRBV6-4 to TRBJ2-3; no clear D. V was pared by 2 bases and J by 5 bases, with 8 bases between. Looked up from germline, CDR1 is MRHNA and CDR2 is SNTAGT. The CDR3 runs to 13 residues. CDR3 sequence (DNA): TGTGCCAGCAGTGACGGCAGGTTAGATACGCAGTATTTT. This translates into CASSDGRLDTQYF.

This chain joins TRBV5-8 and TRBJ2-1; 7 bases are a match to TRBD2. J lost 0 bases, V lost 0 bases, and 3 bases had no gene match. Germline V gene data show CDR1 as SGHTS and CDR2 as YDEGEE. The CDR3 contains 16 residues. The CDR3 DNA reads TGTGCCAGCAGCTTGGCGGGGGGTAACTCCTACAATGAGCAGTTCTTC. Translated: CASSLAGGNSYNEQFF.

The V call is TRBV19, the J call TRBJ1-2; D may be TRBD1 (5 bases). The CDR3 consists of 13 residues. CDR1 LNHDA and CDR2 SQIVND come from the germline V gene (reference sequence). Trimming cost V 0 bases and J 7 bases, with 9 bases left between them. The CDR3 is CASSIEGAGGYTF. The CDR3 DNA sequence: TGTGCCAGTAGTATAGAAGGGGCAGGTGGCTACACCTTC.

This clone was seen only once. The chain combines TRBV19 with TRBJ2-4, with 9 bases lining up with TRBD2. The CDR3 contains 15 residues. V shed 6 bases and J 0 bases; nucleotides not matched to a gene: 3. In germline, CDR1 is LNHDA, CDR2 SQIVND (reference sequence). CDR3 nucleotide sequence: TGTGCCAGTAGACTAGCGGGCCAAGCCAAAAACATTCAGTACTTC. Translation: CASRLAGQAKNIQYF. Looking up the rest from reference TRBV19 and TRBJ2-4 gives the full variable domain: DGGITQSPKYLFRKEGQNVTLSCEQNLNHDAMYWYRQDPGQGLRLIYYSQIVNDFQKGDIAEGYSVSREKKESFPLTVTSAQKNPTAFYLCASRLAGQAKNIQYFGAGTRLSVL.

Concerning this clone: The germline gene is not matched at one end of the junction; a read error may be the cause. The chain employs TRBV6-5 and TRBJ2-3; D perhaps matches TRBD1 (7 bases). Germline V gene sequence: CDR1 MNHEY, CDR2 SVGAGI. CDR3 size: 15 residues. The CDR3 region has the DNA TGTGTCAGCAGTTACGCGGGACAGTACACAGATACGCAGTATTTT. Protein product: CVSSYAGQYTDTQYF.

This clone was found once. The J gene is TRBJ2-1, the V gene TRBV7-8, with 9 nucleotides matching TRBD2. This CDR3 region has 16 residues. CDR1 is SGHVS and CDR2 is FQNEAQ in the germline V gene. V was pared by 4 bases and J by 4 bases, with 8 bases of the junction left unmatched. CDR3 in DNA: TGTGCCAGCAGCTCCCAAGCGGGGGGCCTGTACAATGAGCAGTTCTTC. It is translated as CASSSQAGGLYNEQFF.

The V call is TRBV6-5, the J call TRBJ1-2; no reliable D call. The germline CDR1 and CDR2 sequences are MNHEY and SVGAGI. Trimming took off 4 bases at V and 8 bases at J, with 11 bases between the two ends. The CDR3 consists of 12 residues. The CDR3 spells CASSSRNGGYTF. DNA for the CDR3: TGTGCCAGCAGTTCGAGGAACGGGGGCTACACCTTC.

In nucleotides, the CDR3 is TGCGCCAGCGGGGGGTTGGTGGACACCGGGGAGCTGTTTTTT. Translation gives CASGGLVDTGELFF. The J gene is TRBJ2-2, the V gene TRBV5-1, with TRBD2 as a possible D gene (6 bases). This CDR3 comprises 14 residues. CDR1 SGHRS and CDR2 YFSETQ come from the germline V gene. The V gene lost 7 bases and the J gene lost 3 bases, with 13 bases spanning the gap.

The chain links TRBV2 to TRBJ2-2; D gene uncertain. V was pared by 4 bases and J by 7 bases, with 13 bases between. This CDR3 contains 14 residues. Germline lookup yields CDR1 SNHLY and CDR2 FYNNEI. The CDR3 loop is CASSVMAAHGELFF. CDR3 DNA sequence: TGTGCCAGCAGTGTTATGGCAGCTCACGGGGAGCTGTTTTTT.

This chain uses TRBV27 with TRBJ2-2; weak D call: TRBD1 (6 bases). This CDR3 is built from 16 residues. Germline V gives CDR1 MNHEY, CDR2 SMNVEV (reference sequence). The ends were cut back, 6 bases at V and 1 base at J, with 15 bases in the middle. This chain's CDR3 is CASRYLLGGNTGELFF. The CDR3, as DNA: TGTGCCAGCAGATACTTACTAGGGGGGAACACCGGGGAGCTGTTTTTT.